Listed below are T cell receptor beta chains from one sample, sequenced in a study of T-cell memory formation after mild COVID-19. One entry per CDR3 protein, called by TCRdb with MiXCR from the 5' RACE reads. The sample includes some 210,000 distinct CDR3 sequences, roughly 18% of them seen just once. The sample comprised PBMCs or a T cell subset sorted from them (not recorded which). Receptors originate from an adult woman who had mild COVID-19 (a few samples of this study predate the infection). Cell type and time point are not known. Both conserved end residues are trimmed from each CDR3.

V gene: TRBV5-1
CDR3 protein: ASSLALAGDTDTQY

V gene: TRBV5-1
CDR3 protein: ASSLGSGSTDTQY

V gene: TRBV19
CDR3 protein: ASSTQRRVRTEAF

V gene: TRBV7-2
CDR3 protein: ASSLDRLGGYT

V gene: TRBV19
CDR3 protein: ASSTWAIGAF

V gene: TRBV29-1
CDR3 protein: SVDGASTDTQY

V gene: TRBV7-9
CDR3 protein: ASSLAGGGKGEQF

V gene: TRBV7-8
CDR3 protein: ASSSTGGFYEQY

V gene: TRBV20-1
CDR3 protein: SARRIGRLTYEQY

V gene: TRBV15
CDR3 protein: ATSRGYTYEQY

V gene: TRBV20-1
CDR3 protein: SASLGAQY

V gene: TRBV12-3/TRBV12-4
CDR3 protein: ASSPSRGRGQPQH

V gene: TRBV3-1
CDR3 protein: ASSPTQRLSYNEQF

V gene: TRBV4-1
CDR3 protein: ASSQEFRLKETQY

V gene: TRBV5-1
CDR3 protein: ASSLDSQNTEAF

V gene: TRBV11-2
CDR3 protein: ASSTRQRREQY

V gene: TRBV5-1
CDR3 protein: ASSTGQGMSEQF

V gene: TRBV12-3/TRBV12-4
CDR3 protein: ASSRQGANEQF

V gene: TRBV18
CDR3 protein: ASSLDRGPYEQY

V gene: TRBV20-1
CDR3 protein: SALRPGLAGVSSYEQY

V gene: TRBV9
CDR3 protein: ASSVGAGNEQF

V gene: TRBV7-3
CDR3 protein: ASSLIAGGGPDTQY

V gene: TRBV7-2
CDR3 protein: ASSLGTGGMYTEY

V gene: TRBV24-1
CDR3 protein: ATSDWTGSSYEQY

V gene: TRBV12-3/TRBV12-4
CDR3 protein: ASTYSGETQY

V gene: TRBV5-1
CDR3 protein: ASSRLAAQETQY

V gene: TRBV5-1
CDR3 protein: ASSWQGPDTQY

V gene: TRBV15
CDR3 protein: ATSRGGVQNYGYT

V gene: TRBV3-1
CDR3 protein: ASSRGQGISNEQF

V gene: TRBV6-5
CDR3 protein: ASSPGGRTYGYT

V gene: TRBV20-1
CDR3 protein: SARAGQGSGELF

V gene: TRBV18
CDR3 protein: ASSPRTAQETQY

V gene: TRBV6-5
CDR3 protein: ASSWAGQGKYEQY

V gene: TRBV6-2/TRBV6-3
CDR3 protein: ASRHVGGETQY

V gene: TRBV7-8
CDR3 protein: ASSLTANSNQPQH

V gene: TRBV4-2
CDR3 protein: ASSQVFREGTDTQY

V gene: TRBV6-1
CDR3 protein: ASSEGGGAGNTEAF

V gene: TRBV24-1
CDR3 protein: ATSEGTGGSYEQY

V gene: TRBV7-2
CDR3 protein: ASSLDRNNEQF

V gene: TRBV5-1
CDR3 protein: ASSLGTGFNEQF

V gene: TRBV6-5
CDR3 protein: ASSYGPAAGTQY

V gene: TRBV7-2
CDR3 protein: ASSSPILAGLAYNEQF

V gene: TRBV5-4
CDR3 protein: ASSKPGLAGLGELF

V gene: TRBV29-1
CDR3 protein: SVEDTTSLYNEQF

V gene: TRBV5-1
CDR3 protein: ASRRTGRDGYT

V gene: TRBV6-2/TRBV6-3
CDR3 protein: ASSRTGASWELF

V gene: TRBV7-2
CDR3 protein: ASSLAKGDTQY

V gene: TRBV3-1
CDR3 protein: ASSQTSGLTDTQY

V gene: TRBV6-5
CDR3 protein: ASSYSSSGQAGYT

V gene: TRBV2
CDR3 protein: ASSEAGTYLPRDEQF

V gene: TRBV5-1
CDR3 protein: ASSFEADSYNEQF

V gene: TRBV6-1
CDR3 protein: ASNWDRYYEQY

V gene: TRBV6-6
CDR3 protein: ASRPSGSAEAF

V gene: TRBV7-8
CDR3 protein: ASSTRTAYEQY

V gene: TRBV12-3/TRBV12-4
CDR3 protein: ARIPPVWLFYEQY

V gene: TRBV12-3/TRBV12-4
CDR3 protein: ASSPTGTGDSYEQY

V gene: TRBV30
CDR3 protein: AWSQGYYEQY